This entry is about one T cell receptor beta chain. As yet, its antigen is unknown. The data derive from a study of graft-versus-host responses after intestinal transplantation. Overall study context: Transplant recipients had multivisceral, liver-intestinal, or isolated intestinal grafts.

V shed 9 bases and J shed 0 bases, with 12 bases lying between them. This CDR3 is built from 15 residues. Germline CDR1 reads WSHSY; CDR2 reads SAAADI. Study-wide findings and caveats: With peak circulating GvH clone levels came an association with early post-transplant HvG declines.

Sequencing was performed with immunoSEQ multiplex PCR; in TCRdb, only in-frame clones are kept and a portion is missing. The profile covers about 16,000 clones, with 75% to 90% appearing a single time and 5% to 6.5% taken by the ten largest. The sequence was obtained from a human patient who received an intestinal transplant, so some T cells may come from the graft donor. Sequences were derived from PBMCs, sampled around 110 days after intestinal transplant. The gene calls are TRBV10-2 and TRBJ2-6; D is undetermined. Written as DNA, the CDR3 is TGCGCCAGGAAGGACGCTAACTCTGGGGCCAACGTCCTGACTTTC. As protein: CARKDANSGANVLTF.